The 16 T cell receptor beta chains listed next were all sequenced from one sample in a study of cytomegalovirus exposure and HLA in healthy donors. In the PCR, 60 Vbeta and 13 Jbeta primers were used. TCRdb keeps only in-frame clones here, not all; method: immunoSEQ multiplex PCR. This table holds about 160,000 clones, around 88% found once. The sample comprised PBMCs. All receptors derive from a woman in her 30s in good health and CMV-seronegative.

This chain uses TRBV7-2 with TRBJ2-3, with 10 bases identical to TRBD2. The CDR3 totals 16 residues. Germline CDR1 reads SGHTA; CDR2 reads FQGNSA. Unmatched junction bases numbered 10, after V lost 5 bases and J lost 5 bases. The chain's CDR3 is CASSPLLAGVGDTQYF. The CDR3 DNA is TGTGCCAGCAGCCCTCTCCTAGCGGGAGTGGGAGATACGCAGTATTTT.

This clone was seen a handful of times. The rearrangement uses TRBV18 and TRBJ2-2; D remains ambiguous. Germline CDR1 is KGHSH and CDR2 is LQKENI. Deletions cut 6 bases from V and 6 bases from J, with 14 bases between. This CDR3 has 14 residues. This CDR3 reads CASSLNPQAGELFF. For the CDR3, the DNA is TGTGCCAGCTCCCTAAACCCGCAGGCCGGGGAGCTGTTTTTT.

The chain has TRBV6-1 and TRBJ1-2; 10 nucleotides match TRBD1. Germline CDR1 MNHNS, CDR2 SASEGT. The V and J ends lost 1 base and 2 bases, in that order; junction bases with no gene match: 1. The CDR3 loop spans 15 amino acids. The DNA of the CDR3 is TGTGCCAGCAGTGAAGAGACAGGGGGCAACTATGGCTACACCTTC. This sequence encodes CASSEETGGNYGYTF.

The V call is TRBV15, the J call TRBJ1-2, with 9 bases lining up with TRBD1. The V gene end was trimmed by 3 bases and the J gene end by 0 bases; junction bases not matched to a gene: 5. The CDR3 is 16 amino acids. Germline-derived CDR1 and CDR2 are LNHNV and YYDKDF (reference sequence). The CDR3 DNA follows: TGTGCCACCAGCAGCGGGACAGGGCCTCCTAACTATGGCTACACCTTC. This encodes CATSSGTGPPNYGYTF.

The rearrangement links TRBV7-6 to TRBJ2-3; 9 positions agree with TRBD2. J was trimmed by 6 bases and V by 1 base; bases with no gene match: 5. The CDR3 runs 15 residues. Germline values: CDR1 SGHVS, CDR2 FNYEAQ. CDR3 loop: CASSLGSAGGDTQYF. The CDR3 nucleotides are TGTGCCAGCAGCTTAGGTTCGGCGGGAGGGGATACGCAGTATTTT.

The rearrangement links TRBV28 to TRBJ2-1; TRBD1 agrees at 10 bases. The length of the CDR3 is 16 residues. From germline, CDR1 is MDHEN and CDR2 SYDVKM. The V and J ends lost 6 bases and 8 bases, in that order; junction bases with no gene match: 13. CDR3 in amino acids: CASSPLGTGVGDEQFF. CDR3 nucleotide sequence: TGTGCCAGCAGCCCGCTAGGGACAGGGGTTGGAGATGAGCAGTTCTTC.

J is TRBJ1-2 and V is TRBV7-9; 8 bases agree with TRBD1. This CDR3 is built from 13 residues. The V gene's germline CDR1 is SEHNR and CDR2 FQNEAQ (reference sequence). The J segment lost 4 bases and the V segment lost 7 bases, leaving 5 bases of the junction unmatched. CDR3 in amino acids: CASIPTGGYGYTF. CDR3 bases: TGTGCCAGCATCCCAACAGGGGGCTATGGCTACACCTTC.

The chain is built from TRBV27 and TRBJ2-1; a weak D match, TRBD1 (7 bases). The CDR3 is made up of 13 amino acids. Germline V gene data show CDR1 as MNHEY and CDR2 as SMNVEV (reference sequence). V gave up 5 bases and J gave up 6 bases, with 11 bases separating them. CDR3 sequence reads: CASSPQGGNEQFF. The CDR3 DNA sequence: TGTGCCAGCAGTCCCCAGGGGGGCAATGAGCAGTTCTTC.

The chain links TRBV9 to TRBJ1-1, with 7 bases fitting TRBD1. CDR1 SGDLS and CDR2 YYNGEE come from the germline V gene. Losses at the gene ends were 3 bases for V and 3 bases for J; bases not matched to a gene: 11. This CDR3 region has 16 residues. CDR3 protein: CASSAQTGSQDTEAFF. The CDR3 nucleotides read TGTGCCAGCAGCGCCCAGACAGGGTCTCAGGACACTGAAGCTTTCTTT.

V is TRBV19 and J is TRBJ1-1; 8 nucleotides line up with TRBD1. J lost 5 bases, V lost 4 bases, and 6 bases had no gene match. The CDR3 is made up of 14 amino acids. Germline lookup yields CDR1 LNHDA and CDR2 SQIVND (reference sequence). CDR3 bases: TGTGCCAGTAGTAAGGACAGGGATGGGACTGAAGCTTTCTTT. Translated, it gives CASSKDRDGTEAFF.

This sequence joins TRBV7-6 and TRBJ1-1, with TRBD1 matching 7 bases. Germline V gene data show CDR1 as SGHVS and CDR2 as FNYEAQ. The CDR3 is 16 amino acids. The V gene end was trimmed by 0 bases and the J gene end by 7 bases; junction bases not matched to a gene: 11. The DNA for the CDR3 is TGTGCCAGCAGCTTAGCCGAGACAGGGATTACGTTTGAAGCTTTCTTT. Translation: CASSLAETGITFEAFF.

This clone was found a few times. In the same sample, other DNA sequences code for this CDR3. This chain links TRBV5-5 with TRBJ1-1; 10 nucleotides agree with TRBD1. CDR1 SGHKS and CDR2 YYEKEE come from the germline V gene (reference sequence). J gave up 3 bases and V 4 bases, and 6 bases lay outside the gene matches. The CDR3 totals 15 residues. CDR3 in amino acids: CASSPRDRGDTEAFF. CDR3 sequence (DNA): TGTGCCAGCAGCCCGAGGGACAGGGGAGACACTGAAGCTTTCTTT.

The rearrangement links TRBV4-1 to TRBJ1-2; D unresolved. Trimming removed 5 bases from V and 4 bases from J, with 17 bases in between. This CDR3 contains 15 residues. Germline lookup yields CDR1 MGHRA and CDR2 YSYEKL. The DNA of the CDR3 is TGCGCCAGCAGCAACCCGGCGGGTAAGGGCTATGGCTACACCTTC. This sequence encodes CASSNPAGKGYGYTF.

The CDR3 nucleotides are TGTGCCAGCAGTTTCGGGGGGCAAGCGGGTCAGCCCCAGCATTTT. Its translation is CASSFGGQAGQPQHF. The chain joins TRBV28 to TRBJ1-5, with a weak D call TRBD1 (6 bases). V dropped 3 bases and J dropped 6 bases, with 15 bases sitting between them. Germline-derived CDR1 and CDR2 are MDHEN and SYDVKM. The CDR3 extends over 15 amino acids.

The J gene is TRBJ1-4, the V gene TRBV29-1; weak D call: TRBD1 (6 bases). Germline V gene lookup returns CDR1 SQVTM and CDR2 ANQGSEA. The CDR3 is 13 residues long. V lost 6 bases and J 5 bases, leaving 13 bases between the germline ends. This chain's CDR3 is CSVLLDSNEKLFF. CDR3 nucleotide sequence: TGCAGCGTCCTTCTGGACAGCAATGAAAAACTGTTTTTT. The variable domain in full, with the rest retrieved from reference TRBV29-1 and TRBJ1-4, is SAVISQKPSRDICQRGTSLTIQCQVDSQVTMMFWYRQQPGQSLTLIATANQGSEATYESGFVIDKFPISRPNLTFSTLTVSNMSPEDSSIYLCSVLLDSNEKLFFGSGTQLSVL.

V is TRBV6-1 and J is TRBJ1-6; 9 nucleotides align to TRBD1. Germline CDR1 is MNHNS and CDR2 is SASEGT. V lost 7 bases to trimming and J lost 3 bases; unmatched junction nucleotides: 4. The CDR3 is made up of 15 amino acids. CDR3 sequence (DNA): TGTGCCAGCAAATCGGGACAGGGCTATAATTCACCCCTCCACTTT. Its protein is CASKSGQGYNSPLHF.